What follows is one T cell receptor beta chain and its context. This CDR3 region has 15 residues. The germline CDR1 and CDR2 sequences are SGHNT and YYREEE (reference sequence). V lost 0 bases, J lost 6 bases, and 16 bases lay in between. This sample is drawn from a study of OX40 agonist ivuxolimab in advanced cancers. Some clones are missing from TCRdb's copy, which holds only in-frame ones; the method was immunoSEQ multiplex PCR. The sample lists tens of thousands of clones, roughly 80% seen once, with approximately 1.9% in the top ten. The rearrangement uses TRBV5-4 and TRBJ2-7, with D perhaps TRBD1 (5 bases). The sequences come from CD4+ or CD8+ T cells sorted from blood, collected in a trial of the OX40 agonist ivuxolimab. This clonotype was sampled from an adult with an advanced solid tumor such as melanoma, head and neck, liver or kidney cancer. The CDR3 DNA is TGTGCCAGCAGCTTGGCCCAGGGTGGCCACCTCGAGCAGTACTTC. Encoded protein: CASSLAQGGHLEQYF.